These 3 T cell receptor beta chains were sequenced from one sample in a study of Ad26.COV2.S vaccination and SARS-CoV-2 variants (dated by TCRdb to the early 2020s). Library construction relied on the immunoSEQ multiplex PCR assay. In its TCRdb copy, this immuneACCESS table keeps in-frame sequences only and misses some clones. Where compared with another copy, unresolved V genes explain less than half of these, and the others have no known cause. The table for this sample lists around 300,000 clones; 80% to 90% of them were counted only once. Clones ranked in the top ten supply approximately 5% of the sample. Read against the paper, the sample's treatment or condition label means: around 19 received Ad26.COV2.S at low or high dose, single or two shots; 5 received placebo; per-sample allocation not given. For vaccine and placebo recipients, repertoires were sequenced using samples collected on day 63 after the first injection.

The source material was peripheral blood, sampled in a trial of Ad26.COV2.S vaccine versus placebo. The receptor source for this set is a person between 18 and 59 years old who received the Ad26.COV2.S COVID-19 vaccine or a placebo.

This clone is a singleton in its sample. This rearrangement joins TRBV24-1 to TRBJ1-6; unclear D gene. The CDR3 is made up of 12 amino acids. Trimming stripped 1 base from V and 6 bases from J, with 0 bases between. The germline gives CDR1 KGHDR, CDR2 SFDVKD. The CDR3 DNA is TGTGCCACCAGTGATTTTAATTCACCCCTCCACTTT. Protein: CATSDFNSPLHF.

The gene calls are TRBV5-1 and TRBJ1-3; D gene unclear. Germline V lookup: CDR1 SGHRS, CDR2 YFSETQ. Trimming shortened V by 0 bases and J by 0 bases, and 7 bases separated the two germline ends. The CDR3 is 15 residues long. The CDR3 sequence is CASSLGPSSGNTIYF. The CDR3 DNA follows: TGCGCCAGCAGCTTGGGTCCCAGCTCTGGAAACACCATATATTTT.

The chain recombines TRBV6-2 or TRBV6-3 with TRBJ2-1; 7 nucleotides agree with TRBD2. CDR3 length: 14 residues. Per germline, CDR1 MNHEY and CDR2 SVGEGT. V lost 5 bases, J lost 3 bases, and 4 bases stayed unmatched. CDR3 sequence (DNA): TGTGCCAGCAGTACGGGGGAGGGCTACAATGAGCAGTTCTTC. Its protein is CASSTGEGYNEQFF.